This T cell receptor beta chain originates from a study of cytomegalovirus exposure and HLA in healthy donors. Healthy bone marrow donors formed the donor group. Broader study findings: A previous analysis found most TCR beta V segments productive roughly 87% or roughly 30% of the time.

CDR1 and CDR2 (germline): SGHRS, YFSETQ. The V and J ends lost 4 bases and 1 base, in that order; junction bases with no gene match: 2. The CDR3 consists of 15 residues. Points on this clone: Its antigen is still unknown.

A multiplex PCR was run with 60 Vbeta primers and 13 Jbeta primers. Original handling: Later work found 74 million or so unique TCR beta chains, with 9.5 million to 14 million shared. Assay used: immunoSEQ multiplex PCR; TCRdb lists only in-frame clones, some missing. That table is the source of V, J and clone size, and D and trimming were worked out from the DNA. The table has roughly 160,000 clones, approximately 80% seen once. The V and J genes are TRBV5-1 and TRBJ2-6; 7 nucleotides match TRBD1. This TCR was recovered from a man aged 25-45 years in good health and CMV-seropositive. The sample comprised PBMCs. The CDR3, as DNA: TGCGCCAGCAGCCCACAGGGGTCTGGGGCCAACGTCCTGACTTTC. It translates to CASSPQGSGANVLTF.